The clone carrying this T cell receptor (beta chain) was recorded a few times. The antigen remains unidentified. The sample contains more than one DNA sequence encoding this CDR3. V was shortened by 2 bases and J by 0 bases, with 2 bases between the two germline ends. Germline V gives CDR1 MNHEY, CDR2 SVGAGI. The CDR3 is 13 residues long. The data were obtained in a study of a mutant IDH1 vaccine in newly diagnosed glioma. The wider study: Either 4-6 weeks after radiotherapy alone or alongside temozolomide, vaccination was begun.

Documented time point: week 23, last vaccination. In every dose of vaccine, 300 ug of mutant IDH1 20-mer peptide was given alongside topical imiquimod. Profiling relied on immunoSEQ multiplex PCR, and the TCRdb table lists in-frame clones only, not all of them. The sample yields tens of thousands of clones, 75% to 90% seen once. The sequence was obtained from a woman in her forties or fifties with glioma. The V call is TRBV6-5, the J call TRBJ1-5; D gene ambiguous. Sample: PBMCs, taken from a glioma patient whose treatment included an IDH1 peptide vaccine. The CDR3 region is CASSYNSNQPQHF. CDR3 DNA sequence: TGTGCCAGCAGTTACAATAGCAATCAGCCCCAGCATTTT.